This paragraph reports one T cell receptor beta chain. The target antigen is unknown. The sample comes from a study of beta chain features in type 1 diabetes. Expressed TCRB transcripts were sequenced after all isolated RNA was converted to cDNA. Some clones are missing from TCRdb's copy, which holds only in-frame ones; the method was immunoSEQ multiplex PCR. This table has about 620,000 clones, around 15% appearing once. Trimming at V came to 6 bases and at J to 4 bases, leaving 5 bases not matched to a gene. Germline CDR1 MGHDK, CDR2 SYGVNS. The CDR3 has 13 residues. General study points: For type 1 diabetes patients, VDJ junctions showed fewer insertions and more deletions.

V usage is TRBV25-1 and J usage is TRBJ1-2; TRBD1 matches 7 bases. This sequence originates from a man aged 18 to 29 in good health. The specimen was naive CD4+ T cells from blood. CDR3 amino acids: CASSSGTAYGYTF. The CDR3 DNA follows: TGTGCCAGCAGCTCCGGGACAGCCTATGGCTACACCTTC.